The entry below describes one T cell receptor beta chain. The data derive from a study of OX40 agonist ivuxolimab in advanced cancers. Across the study: Patients assigned to dose escalation were diagnosed with hepatocellular carcinoma, melanoma, renal cell or head and neck cancer. Earlier anti-PD-1, anti-PD-L1 or anti-CTLA-4 therapy was permitted; around 40% had received some.

The CDR3 contains 14 residues. Trimming cost V 8 bases and J 6 bases; bases outside gene matches: 12. The V gene's germline CDR1 is KGHSY and CDR2 FQNENV. Some clones are missing from TCRdb's copy, which holds only in-frame ones; the method was immunoSEQ multiplex PCR. The repertoire holds 20,000 to 30,000 clones, with around 75% as singletons. This sequence joins TRBV16 and TRBJ2-5; 7 nucleotides agree with TRBD2. This TCR was recovered from an adult with an advanced solid tumor such as melanoma, head and neck, liver or kidney cancer. The sample was CD4+ or CD8+ T cells sorted from blood, taken in a trial of the OX40 agonist ivuxolimab. The CDR3 DNA sequence: TGTGCCAGCGGGGAGGGGTCCGGTGGACAGACCCAGTACTTC. Translated, it gives CASGEGSGGQTQYF.